These T cell receptor beta chains were read from a single sample in a study of blood T cell repertoires in COVID-19. Method: immunoSEQ multiplex PCR; TCRdb's copy keeps in-frame clones and lacks some. The sample has approximately 280,000 clones; approximately 89% are singletons. The source material was PBMCs or T cells enriched from blood (not recorded which). Every receptor here comes from a young woman who had recovered from COVID-19. Both conserved end residues are part of each CDR3. D genes are given only for firm matches. A clone size is listed for some rows: how often the clone was seen (once, few, many), or a class if it is expanded.

d_call	v_call	j_call	clone_size	cdr3_nt	cdr3_aa
-	TRBV2	TRBJ1-2	-	TGTGCCAGCAGTGGTAATTGGGCAGGCCGTTATGGCTACACCTTC	CASSGNWAGRYGYTF
TRBD1	TRBV5-1	TRBJ2-1	-	TGCGCCAGCAGCTTACGACAGGGGGGAAACTACAATGAGCAGTTCTTC	CASSLRQGGNYNEQFF
-	TRBV19	TRBJ1-1	once	TGTGCCAGTAGTAAAAGAGGAACGACGACGAGGAACACTGAAGCTTTCTTT	CASSKRGTTTRNTEAFF
TRBD1	TRBV28	TRBJ1-2	-	TGTGCCAGCAGCTCGGGACAGGGGGTCTATGGCTACACCTTC	CASSSGQGVYGYTF
-	TRBV19	TRBJ1-5	-	TGTGCCAGTAGTGTTCGGGGGGATAGCAATCAGCCCCAGCATTTT	CASSVRGDSNQPQHF
-	TRBV7-2	TRBJ2-5	-	TGTGCCAGCAGCTTAGACCCAGCGGACCAAGAGACCCAGTACTTC	CASSLDPADQETQYF
-	TRBV11-2	TRBJ2-1	-	TGTGCCAGCAGCTTGGGGTCAGGGGAGTTCTTC	CASSLGSGEFF
-	TRBV18	TRBJ1-1	-	TGTGCCAGCACGGGACTGCTGAACACTGAAGCTTTCTTT	CASTGLLNTEAFF
TRBD2	TRBV5-1	TRBJ2-1	-	TGCGCCAGCAGCTTGGGACTAGCGGGGGATTACAATGAGCAGTTCTTC	CASSLGLAGDYNEQFF
TRBD1	TRBV27	TRBJ2-1	-	TGTGCCAGCAGTATGGGACAGGGGGCTAAGCAGTTCTTC	CASSMGQGAKQFF
-	TRBV5-1	TRBJ2-7	-	TGCGCCAGCAGCTTTGGTCAGGGGACCGAGCAGTACTTC	CASSFGQGTEQYF
TRBD1	TRBV15	TRBJ2-7	-	TGTGCCACCAGCAGAGATTTAAGGGGGCTGTCCGAGCAGTACTTC	CATSRDLRGLSEQYF
-	TRBV19	TRBJ1-6	-	TGTGCCAGTACCCTATCGAGGCAGACTCATAATTCACCCCTCCACTTT	CASTLSRQTHNSPLHF
-	TRBV19	TRBJ1-5	-	TGTGCCAGTAGTCAGGGGCGGAATCAGCCCCAGCATTTT	CASSQGRNQPQHF
-	TRBV30	TRBJ2-5	-	TGTGCCTGGAGTGTACAGGGGGGGGAAGAGACCCAGTACTTC	CAWSVQGGEETQYF
-	TRBV14	TRBJ2-1	-	TGTGCCAGCAGCCAAGAAGAGGCTGCAGCCAATGAGCAGTTCTTC	CASSQEEAAANEQFF
TRBD2	TRBV5-4	TRBJ2-3	-	TGTGCCAGCAGCTTGGAAGGCGGGAGTGACACAGATACGCAGTATTTT	CASSLEGGSDTDTQYF
TRBD1	TRBV11-3	TRBJ1-2	-	TGTGCCAGCAGCTTTCCCGGGACAGGGGTCTCTGGCTACACCTTC	CASSFPGTGVSGYTF
TRBD1	TRBV6-5	TRBJ1-1	-	TGTGCCAGCAGAAAAGCCGGGACAGGGGGCACTGAAGCTTTCTTT	CASRKAGTGGTEAFF
-	TRBV14	TRBJ1-1	-	TGTGCCAGCAGCCAAGGGACAGCGAACACTGAAGCTTTCTTT	CASSQGTANTEAFF
-	TRBV16	TRBJ1-3	-	TGTGCCAGCAGCCGGACGACCTCCGGGACACACTCTGGAAACACCATATATTTT	CASSRTTSGTHSGNTIYF
-	TRBV7-8	TRBJ1-1	-	TGTGCCAGCAGCTCTAGGCCTGGCTGGAACACTGAAGCTTTCTTT	CASSSRPGWNTEAFF
-	TRBV7-3	TRBJ2-7	-	TGTGCCAGCAGCTTCGGAGAAGACTACGAGCAGTACTTC	CASSFGEDYEQYF
TRBD2	TRBV14	TRBJ2-7	-	TGTGCCAGCAGCCAAGCGGGAGGTTCAAGCTCCTACGAGCAGTACTTC	CASSQAGGSSSYEQYF
-	TRBV5-6	TRBJ1-6	-	TGTGCCAGCAGCTCGGCACAGGGTTCCTATAATTCACCCCTCCACTTT	CASSSAQGSYNSPLHF
-	TRBV9	TRBJ1-1	-	TGTGCCAGCAGCTCGACGGAGGTTCTTGCGATGACTGAAGCTTTCTTT	CASSSTEVLAMTEAFF
-	TRBV18	TRBJ2-5	-	TGTGCCAGCTCACCACCGTGGCAGGAGGGGTACCAAGAGACCCAGTACTTC	CASSPPWQEGYQETQYF
-	TRBV28	TRBJ2-7	-	TGTGCCAGCAGTGCTTTATCCGGGGTAGGGTTGAACGAGCAGTACTTC	CASSALSGVGLNEQYF
TRBD1	TRBV12-5	TRBJ2-5	-	TGTGCTAGTGGTTTGGACAGGGGGTTTCAAGAGACCCAGTACTTC	CASGLDRGFQETQYF